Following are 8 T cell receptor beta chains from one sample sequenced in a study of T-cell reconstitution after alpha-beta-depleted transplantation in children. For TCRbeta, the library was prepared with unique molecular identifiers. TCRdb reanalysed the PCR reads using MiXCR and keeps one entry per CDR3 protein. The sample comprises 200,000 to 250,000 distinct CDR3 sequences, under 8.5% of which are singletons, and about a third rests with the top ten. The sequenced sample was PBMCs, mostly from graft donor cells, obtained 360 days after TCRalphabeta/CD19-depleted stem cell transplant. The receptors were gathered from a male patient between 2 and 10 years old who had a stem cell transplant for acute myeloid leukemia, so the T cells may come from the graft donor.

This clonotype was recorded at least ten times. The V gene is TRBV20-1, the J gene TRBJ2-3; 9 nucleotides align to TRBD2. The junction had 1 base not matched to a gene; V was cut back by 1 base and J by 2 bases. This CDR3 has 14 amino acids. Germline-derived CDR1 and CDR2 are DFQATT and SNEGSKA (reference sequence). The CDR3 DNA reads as TGCAGTGCTAGAGCTAGCGGGATCACAGATACGCAGTATTTT. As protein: CSARASGITDTQYF.

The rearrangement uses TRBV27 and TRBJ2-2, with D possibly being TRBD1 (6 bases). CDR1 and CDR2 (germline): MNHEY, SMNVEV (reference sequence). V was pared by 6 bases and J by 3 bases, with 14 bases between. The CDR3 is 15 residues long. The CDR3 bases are TGTGCCAGCAGCAACACCTGGACAGACACCGGGGAGCTGTTTTTT. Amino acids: CASSNTWTDTGELFF.

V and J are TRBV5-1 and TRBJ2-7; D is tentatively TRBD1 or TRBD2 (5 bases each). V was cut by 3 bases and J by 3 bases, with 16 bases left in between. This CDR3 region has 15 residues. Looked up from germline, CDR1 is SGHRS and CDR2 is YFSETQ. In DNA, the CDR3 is TGCGCCAGCAGCTCAAATAGGGGAGATAACTACGAGCAGTACTTC. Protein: CASSSNRGDNYEQYF.

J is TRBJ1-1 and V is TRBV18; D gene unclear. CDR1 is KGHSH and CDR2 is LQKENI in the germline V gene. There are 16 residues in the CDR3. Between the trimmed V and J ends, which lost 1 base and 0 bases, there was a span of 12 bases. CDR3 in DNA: TGTGCCAGCTCACCACAGGGTGCGAGGATGAACACTGAAGCTTTCTTT. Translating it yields CASSPQGARMNTEAFF.

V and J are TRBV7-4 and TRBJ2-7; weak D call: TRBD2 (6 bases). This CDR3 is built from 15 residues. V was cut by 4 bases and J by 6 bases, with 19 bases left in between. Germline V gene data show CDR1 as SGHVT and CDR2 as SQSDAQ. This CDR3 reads CASSYPGGGQSEQYF. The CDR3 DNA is TGTGCCAGCAGCTACCCCGGTGGAGGGCAGTCCGAGCAGTACTTC.

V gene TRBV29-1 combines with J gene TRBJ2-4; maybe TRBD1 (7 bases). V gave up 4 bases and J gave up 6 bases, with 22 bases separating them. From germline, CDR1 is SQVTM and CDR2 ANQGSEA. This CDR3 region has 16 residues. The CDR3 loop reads CSVGRIQGGRGNIQYF. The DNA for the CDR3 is TGCAGCGTTGGCCGAATCCAGGGGGGAAGAGGAAACATTCAGTACTTC.

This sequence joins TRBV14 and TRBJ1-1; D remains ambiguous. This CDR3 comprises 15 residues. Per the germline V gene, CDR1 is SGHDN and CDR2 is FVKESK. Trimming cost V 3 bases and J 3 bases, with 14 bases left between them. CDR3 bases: TGTGCCAGCAGCCACTTCCGGGCTTGGGACACTGAAGCTTTCTTT. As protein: CASSHFRAWDTEAFF.

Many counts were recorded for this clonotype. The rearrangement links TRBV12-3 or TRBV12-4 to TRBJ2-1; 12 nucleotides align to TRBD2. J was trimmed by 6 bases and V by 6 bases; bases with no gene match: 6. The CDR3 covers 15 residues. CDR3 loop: CASSARLAGVNEQFF. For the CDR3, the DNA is TGTGCCAGCAGCGCCAGACTAGCGGGGGTCAATGAGCAGTTCTTC.